This T cell receptor beta chain was identified in a study of identical twins. It was template switching that added a universal primer site, and there were unique molecular identifiers on the cDNA. TCRdb used MiXCR to reprocess the 5' RACE reads, holding one entry per CDR3 protein. The table records a few hundred thousand distinct CDR3 sequences, roughly 15% of them present only once. Overall study results and limits: Clonotypes of the beta chain that were abundant in cord blood carried fewer insertions (memory repertoires showed none). Sequences that were beta out-of-frame showed weaker excess twin sharing.

A few counts support this clonotype. Its antigen is currently unknown. Germline V CDR1 and CDR2: LGHDT, YNNKEL (reference sequence). CDR3 length equals 15 residues. The V and J ends lost 7 bases and 6 bases, in that order; junction bases with no gene match: 9. This sample was also put to use in a study of yellow fever vaccine responses in identical twins.

The receptor's source is a woman between 18 and 29 years old in good health. Source material: CD4+ T cells sorted from blood. This chain joins TRBV3-1 and TRBJ2-2; 9 positions match TRBD2. In DNA, the CDR3 is TGTGCCAGCACAAATAGCGGGGGAGCATCCGGGGAGCTGTTTTTT. It codes for CASTNSGGASGELFF.